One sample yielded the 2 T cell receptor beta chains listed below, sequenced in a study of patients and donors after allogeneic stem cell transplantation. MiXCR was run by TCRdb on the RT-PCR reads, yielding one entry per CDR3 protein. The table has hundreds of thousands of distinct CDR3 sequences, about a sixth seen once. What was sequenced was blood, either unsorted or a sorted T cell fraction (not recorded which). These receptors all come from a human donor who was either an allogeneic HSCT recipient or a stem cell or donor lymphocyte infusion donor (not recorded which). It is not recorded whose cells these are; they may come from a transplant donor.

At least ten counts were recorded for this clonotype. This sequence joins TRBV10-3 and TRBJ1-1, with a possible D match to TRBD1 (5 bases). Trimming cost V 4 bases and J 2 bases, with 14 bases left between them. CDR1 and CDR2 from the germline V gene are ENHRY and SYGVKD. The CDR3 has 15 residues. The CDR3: CAISVGSRANTEAFF. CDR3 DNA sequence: TGTGCCATCAGTGTGGGTAGCAGGGCAAACACTGAAGCTTTCTTT.

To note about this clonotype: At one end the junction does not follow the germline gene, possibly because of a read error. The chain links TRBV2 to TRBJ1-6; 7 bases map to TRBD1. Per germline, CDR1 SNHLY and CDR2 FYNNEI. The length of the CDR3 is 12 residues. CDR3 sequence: CASREGQAPLHF. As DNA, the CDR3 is TGTGCCAGCAGGGAAGGACAGGCACCCCTCCACTTT.